A single sample is the source of the 6 T cell receptor beta chains below, sequenced in a study of T cell responses to AZD1222 COVID-19 vaccine. Some clones are missing from TCRdb's copy, which holds only in-frame ones; the method was immunoSEQ multiplex PCR. This table has fewer than 80,000 clones, around 88% appearing once. The specimen comprised peripheral blood, sampled 28 days after the second dose of the MenACWY control vaccine. The receptors derive from an adult who received the MenACWY meningococcal vaccine as a control.

This clone occurred once. The chain is built from TRBV29-1 and TRBJ1-1; D is undetermined. The length of the CDR3 is 13 residues. The V gene lost 6 bases and the J gene lost 1 base, with 12 bases spanning the gap. The germline V gene has CDR1 SQVTM and CDR2 ANQGSEA. The CDR3 nucleotides read TGCAGCGTGACGCGCTCCTCGAACACTGAAGCTTTCTTT. As protein: CSVTRSSNTEAFF.

CDR3 loop: CASSRGPGAIPDGYTF. The CDR3 coding sequence is TGTGCCAGCAGTCGTGGGCCAGGGGCGATCCCAGATGGCTACACCTTC. The gene calls are TRBV27 and TRBJ1-2; maybe TRBD1 (6 bases). Trimming shortened V by 5 bases and J by 6 bases, and 22 bases separated the two germline ends. The CDR3 has 16 amino acids. Germline CDR1 reads MNHEY; CDR2 reads SMNVEV (reference sequence).

The chain uses TRBV7-2 and TRBJ2-7, with 11 nucleotides matching TRBD1. Germline V gives CDR1 SGHTA, CDR2 FQGNSA. Germline trimming cut 5 bases from V and 7 bases from J; bases unmatched to any gene: 7. This CDR3 spans 14 amino acids. The CDR3 spells CASSQGDRGFEQYF. In DNA, the CDR3 is TGTGCCAGCAGCCAAGGGGACAGGGGGTTTGAGCAGTACTTC.

The chain has TRBV7-9 and TRBJ1-2, with 7 bases that match TRBD1. The CDR3 loop spans 14 amino acids. J gave up 3 bases and V 5 bases, and 6 bases lay outside the gene matches. Germline V CDR1 and CDR2: SEHNR, FQNEAQ (reference sequence). The CDR3: CASSRGQDHYGYTF. CDR3 sequence (DNA): TGTGCCAGCAGCCGCGGACAGGACCACTATGGCTACACCTTC. Full variable domain (outside the CDR3, taken from reference TRBV7-9 and TRBJ1-2): DTGVSQNPRHKITKRGQNVTFRCDPISEHNRLYWYRQTLGQGPEFLTYFQNEAQLEKSRLLSDRFSAERPKGSFSTLEIQRTEQGDSAMYLCASSRGQDHYGYTFGSGTRLTVV.

This chain connects TRBV3-1 (or the pseudogene TRBV3-2) to TRBJ2-7, with D uncertain. CDR3 length: 15 amino acids. The germline V and J ends were trimmed by 1 base and 0 bases, with 10 bases remaining between them. Looked up from germline, CDR1 is LGHDT and CDR2 is YNNKEL (reference sequence). The CDR3 coding sequence is TGTGCCAGCAGCCAAGTGCCCAGTCCCTCCTACGAGCAGTACTTC. Encoded protein: CASSQVPSPSYEQYF.

The chain joins TRBV7-2 to TRBJ2-3; 7 positions agree with TRBD1. Germline V gives CDR1 SGHTA, CDR2 FQGNSA. V shed 2 bases, J shed 7 bases, and the junction held 3 bases outside the gene matches. This CDR3 spans 13 amino acids. CDR3 coding DNA: TGTGCCAGCAGCTTACAGGGGGTTAATACGCAGTATTTT. Residues: CASSLQGVNTQYF.